What follows is one TCR beta chain and its context. Original methodology: Reference gene primer amplification in the assay estimated nucleated cell counts. TCRdb keeps only in-frame clones here, not all; method: immunoSEQ multiplex PCR. V and J calls and clone size come straight from that table; D and trimming were deduced from the DNA. The table lists about 210,000 clones, approximately 81% of them singletons, with more than 8.5% in the top ten. The length of the CDR3 is 16 residues. V was pared by 3 bases and J by 7 bases, with 14 bases of the junction left unmatched. From germline, CDR1 is ENHRY and CDR2 SYGVKD. These data belong to a study of blood T cell repertoires in COVID-19.

The sequencing input was PBMCs or T cells enriched from blood (not recorded which). The TCR sequence derives from a woman between 50 and 59 years old with acute COVID-19. This chain links TRBV10-3 with TRBJ1-1, with 7 bases aligning to TRBD1. The CDR3 reads CAISDRTRAGGGEAFF. DNA for the CDR3: TGTGCCATCAGTGACCGCACCAGGGCAGGGGGTGGTGAAGCTTTCTTT.